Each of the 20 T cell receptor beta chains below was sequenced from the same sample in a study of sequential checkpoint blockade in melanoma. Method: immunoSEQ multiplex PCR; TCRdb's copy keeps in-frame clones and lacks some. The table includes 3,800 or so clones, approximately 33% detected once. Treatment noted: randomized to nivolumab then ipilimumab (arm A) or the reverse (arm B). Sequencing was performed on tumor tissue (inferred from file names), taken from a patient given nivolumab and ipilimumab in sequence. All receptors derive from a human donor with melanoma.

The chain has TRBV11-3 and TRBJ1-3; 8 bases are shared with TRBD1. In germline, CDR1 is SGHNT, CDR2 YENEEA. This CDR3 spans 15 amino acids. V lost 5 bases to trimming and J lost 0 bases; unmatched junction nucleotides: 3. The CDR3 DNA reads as TGTGCCAGCAGCCGCGGACAGGGCTCTGGAAACACCATATATTTT. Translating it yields CASSRGQGSGNTIYF.

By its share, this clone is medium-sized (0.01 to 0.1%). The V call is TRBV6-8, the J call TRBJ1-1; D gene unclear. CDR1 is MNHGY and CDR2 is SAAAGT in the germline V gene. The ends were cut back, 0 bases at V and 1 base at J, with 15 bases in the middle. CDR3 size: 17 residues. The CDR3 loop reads CASSYSGVRLKNTEAFF. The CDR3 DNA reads TGTGCCAGCAGTTACTCCGGGGTAAGGCTTAAGAACACTGAAGCTTTCTTT.

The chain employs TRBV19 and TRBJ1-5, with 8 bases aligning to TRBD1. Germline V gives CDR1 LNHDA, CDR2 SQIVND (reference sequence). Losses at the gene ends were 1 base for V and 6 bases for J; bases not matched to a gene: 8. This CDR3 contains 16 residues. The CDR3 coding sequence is TGTGCCAGTAGTATAGCCCACAGGGGGGATAGTCAGCCCCAGCATTTT. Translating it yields CASSIAHRGDSQPQHF.

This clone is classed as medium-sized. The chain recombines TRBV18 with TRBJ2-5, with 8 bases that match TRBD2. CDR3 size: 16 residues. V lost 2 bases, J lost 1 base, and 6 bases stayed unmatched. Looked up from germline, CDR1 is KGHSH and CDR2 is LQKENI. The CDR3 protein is CASSPGVLAAQETQYF. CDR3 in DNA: TGTGCCAGCTCACCAGGTGTACTAGCGGCCCAAGAGACCCAGTACTTC.

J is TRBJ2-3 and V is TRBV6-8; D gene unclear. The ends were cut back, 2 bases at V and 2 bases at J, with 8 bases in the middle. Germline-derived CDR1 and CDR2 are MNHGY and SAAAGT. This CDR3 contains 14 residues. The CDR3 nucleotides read TGTGCCAGCAGTTACGGCCGGACCACAGATACGCAGTATTTT. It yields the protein CASSYGRTTDTQYF.

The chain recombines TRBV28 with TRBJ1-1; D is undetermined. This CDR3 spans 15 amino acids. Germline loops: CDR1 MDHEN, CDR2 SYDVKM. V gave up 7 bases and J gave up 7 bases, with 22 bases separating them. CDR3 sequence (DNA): TGTGCCAGCAATCCAAGCAGTCCCAATGACCTTGAAGCTTTCTTT. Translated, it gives CASNPSSPNDLEAFF.

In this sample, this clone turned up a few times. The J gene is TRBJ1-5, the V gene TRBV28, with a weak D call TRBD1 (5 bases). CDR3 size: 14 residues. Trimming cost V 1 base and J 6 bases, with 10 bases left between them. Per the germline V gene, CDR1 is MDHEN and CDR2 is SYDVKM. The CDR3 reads CASSLFQGIQPQHF. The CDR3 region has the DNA TGTGCCAGCAGTTTATTCCAGGGAATTCAGCCCCAGCATTTT.

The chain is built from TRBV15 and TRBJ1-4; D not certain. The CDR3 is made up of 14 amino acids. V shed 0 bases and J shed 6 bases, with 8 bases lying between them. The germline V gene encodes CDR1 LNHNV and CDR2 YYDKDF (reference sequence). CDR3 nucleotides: TGTGCCACCAGCAGAGAACAGAGGGATGAAAAACTGTTTTTT. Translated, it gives CATSREQRDEKLFF.

The chain's CDR3 is CASSRRDVGNTIYF. The CDR3, as DNA: TGTGCCAGTAGCCGCCGGGACGTCGGAAACACCATATATTTT. V and J are TRBV19 and TRBJ1-3; a possible D gene is TRBD1 (5 bases). CDR3 length: 14 amino acids. CDR1 LNHDA and CDR2 SQIVND come from the germline V gene (reference sequence). V was trimmed by 6 bases and J by 4 bases, leaving 13 bases between them.

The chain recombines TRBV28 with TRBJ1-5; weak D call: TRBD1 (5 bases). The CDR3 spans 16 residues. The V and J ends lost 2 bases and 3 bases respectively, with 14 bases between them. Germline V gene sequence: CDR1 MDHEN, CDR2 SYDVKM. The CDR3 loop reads CASSLVAGGTNQPQHF. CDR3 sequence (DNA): TGTGCCAGCAGTTTAGTGGCAGGAGGGACCAATCAGCCCCAGCATTTT.

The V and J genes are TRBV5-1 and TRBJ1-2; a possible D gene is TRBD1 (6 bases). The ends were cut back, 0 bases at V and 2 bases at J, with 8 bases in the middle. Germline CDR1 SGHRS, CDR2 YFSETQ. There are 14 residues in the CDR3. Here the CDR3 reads CASSLEGGNYGYTF. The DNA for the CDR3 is TGCGCCAGCAGCTTGGAGGGGGGGAACTATGGCTACACCTTC.

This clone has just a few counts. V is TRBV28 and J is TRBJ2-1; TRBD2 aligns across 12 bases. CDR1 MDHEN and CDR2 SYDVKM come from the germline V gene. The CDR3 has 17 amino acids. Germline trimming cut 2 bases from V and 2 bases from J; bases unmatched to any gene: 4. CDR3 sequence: CASSLKLAGGPYNEQFF. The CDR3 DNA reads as TGTGCCAGCAGTTTAAAACTAGCGGGAGGCCCCTACAATGAGCAGTTCTTC.

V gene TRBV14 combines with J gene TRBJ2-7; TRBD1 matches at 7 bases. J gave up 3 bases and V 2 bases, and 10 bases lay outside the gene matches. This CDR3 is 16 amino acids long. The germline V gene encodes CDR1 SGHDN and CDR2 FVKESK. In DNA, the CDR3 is TGTGCCAGCAGCCAATCCACGGGCTACAGGGGCTACGAGCAGTACTTC. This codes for CASSQSTGYRGYEQYF.

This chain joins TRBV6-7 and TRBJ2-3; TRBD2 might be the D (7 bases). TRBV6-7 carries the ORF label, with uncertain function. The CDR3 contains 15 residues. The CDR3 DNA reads TGTGCAGGGGGGGCCCTGCAGGATAGGACAGATACGCAGTATTTT. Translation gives CAGGALQDRTDTQYF.

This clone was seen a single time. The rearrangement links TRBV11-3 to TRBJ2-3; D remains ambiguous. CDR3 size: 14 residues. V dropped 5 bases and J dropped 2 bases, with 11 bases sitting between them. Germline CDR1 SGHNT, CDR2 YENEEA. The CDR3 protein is CASSPPLYTDTQYF. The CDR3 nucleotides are TGTGCCAGCAGCCCACCCCTCTACACAGATACGCAGTATTTT.

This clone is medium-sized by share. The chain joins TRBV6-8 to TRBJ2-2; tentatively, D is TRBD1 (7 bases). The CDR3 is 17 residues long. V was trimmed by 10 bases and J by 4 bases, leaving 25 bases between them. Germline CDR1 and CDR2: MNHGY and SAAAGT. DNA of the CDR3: TGTGCCATCAGGGGGGAGACTAGGGAAAAGTCCACCGGGGAGCTGTTTTTT. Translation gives CAIRGETREKSTGELFF.

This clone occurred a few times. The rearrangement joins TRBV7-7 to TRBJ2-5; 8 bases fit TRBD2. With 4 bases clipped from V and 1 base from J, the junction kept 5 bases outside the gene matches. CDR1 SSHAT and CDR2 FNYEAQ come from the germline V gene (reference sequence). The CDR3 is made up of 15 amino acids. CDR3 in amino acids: CASSSPLAGQETQYF. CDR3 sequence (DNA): TGTGCCAGCAGCTCGCCGCTAGCGGGCCAAGAGACCCAGTACTTC.

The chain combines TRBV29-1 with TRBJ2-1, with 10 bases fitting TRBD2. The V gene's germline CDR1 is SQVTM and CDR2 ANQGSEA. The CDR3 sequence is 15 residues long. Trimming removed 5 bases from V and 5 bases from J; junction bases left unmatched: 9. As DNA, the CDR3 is TGCAGCGTTCGTTCTAGCGGGAGCTTACACAATGAGCAGTTCTTC. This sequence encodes CSVRSSGSLHNEQFF.

DNA of the CDR3: TGCAGCGTTGAAGGGGTATTGGGCAGGGAGCACGAGCAGTACTTC. The encoded protein is CSVEGVLGREHEQYF. The rearrangement uses TRBV29-1 and TRBJ2-7; D tentatively fits TRBD1 or TRBD2 (5 bases each). CDR1 and CDR2 (germline): SQVTM, ANQGSEA. The CDR3 is made up of 15 amino acids. V was shortened by 1 base and J by 5 bases, with 18 bases between the two germline ends.

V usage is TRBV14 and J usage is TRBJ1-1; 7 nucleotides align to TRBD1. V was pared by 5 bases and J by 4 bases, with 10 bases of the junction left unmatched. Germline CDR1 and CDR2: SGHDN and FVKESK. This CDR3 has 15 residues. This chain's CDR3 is CASSAEGALGTEAFF. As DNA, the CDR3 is TGTGCCAGCAGCGCAGAGGGGGCCTTGGGCACTGAAGCTTTCTTT.